This passage covers 3 T cell receptor beta chains from one sample sequenced in a study of T-cell reconstitution after alpha-beta-depleted transplantation in children. Unique molecular identifiers featured in how the TCRbeta library was prepared. MiXCR, applied by TCRdb to the PCR reads, yields one record per CDR3 protein. Found here are about 360,000 distinct CDR3 sequences, 10% to 15% of them singletons; the top ten hold roughly 4.5%. The source material was PBMCs, sampled from the stem cell graft. Every receptor here comes from a human donor who donated a stem cell graft to a child with Fanconi anemia.

This clonotype has a handful of counts. This chain joins TRBV6-1 and TRBJ1-1; D is perhaps TRBD1 (5 bases). Germline V gives CDR1 MNHNS, CDR2 SASEGT. V lost 3 bases to trimming and J lost 6 bases, with 11 bases between them. The CDR3 covers 13 residues. The CDR3 here is CASSDLGGAEAFF. CDR3 DNA: TGTGCCAGCAGTGACCTGGGGGGGGCTGAAGCTTTCTTT.

This clonotype showed up many times. The V call is TRBV4-3, the J call TRBJ2-1; 7 bases fit TRBD2. CDR1 and CDR2 (germline): LGHNA, YSLEER. V was clipped by 0 bases and J by 3 bases; unmatched bases: 5. CDR3 length equals 16 residues. The CDR3 DNA reads TGCGCCAGCAGCCAAGATATCCTAGCGGACTACAATGAGCAGTTCTTC. Translation gives CASSQDILADYNEQFF.

This clonotype was seen a few times. The chain is built from TRBV29-1 and TRBJ2-7, with 8 bases matching TRBD1. After removal of 6 bases from V and 5 bases from J, the junction contained 9 bases not matched to a gene. Germline lookup yields CDR1 SQVTM and CDR2 ANQGSEA. The CDR3 covers 13 residues. The DNA for the CDR3 is TGCAGCGTCGTGGGTCAGGGGGCCAACGAGCAGTACTTC. This translates into CSVVGQGANEQYF.